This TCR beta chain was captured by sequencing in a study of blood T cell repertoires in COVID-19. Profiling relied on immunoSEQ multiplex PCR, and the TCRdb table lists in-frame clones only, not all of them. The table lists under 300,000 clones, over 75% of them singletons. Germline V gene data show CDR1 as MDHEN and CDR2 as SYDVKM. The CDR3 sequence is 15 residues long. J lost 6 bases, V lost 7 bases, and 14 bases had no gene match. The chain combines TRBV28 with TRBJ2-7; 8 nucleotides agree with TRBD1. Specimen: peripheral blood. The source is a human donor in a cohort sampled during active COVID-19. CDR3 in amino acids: CASTHGRDRTSEQYF. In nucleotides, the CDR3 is TGTGCCAGCACTCACGGGCGGGACAGGACCAGCGAGCAGTACTTC.